These 28 T cell receptor beta chains came from one sample sequenced in a study of control samples from healthy donors and cancer patients. The repertoire was sequenced with immunoSEQ multiplex PCR; TCRdb's copy has only in-frame clones and lacks some. Seen here are about 31,000 clones, roughly 94% observed once, and the top ten hold about 6.9%. The sequencing sample was made of blood. These TCRs come from a man in his sixties in good health.

The J gene is TRBJ1-3, the V gene TRBV6-5; D perhaps matches TRBD1 (5 bases). Per the germline V gene, CDR1 is MNHEY and CDR2 is SVGAGI. The CDR3 has 15 amino acids. Trimming left V 0 bases short and J 1 base short, with 7 bases between. CDR3 in amino acids: CASSYSGGSGNTIYF. The CDR3, as DNA: TGTGCCAGCAGTTACTCGGGGGGATCTGGAAACACCATATATTTT.

This chain joins TRBV19 and TRBJ2-3; D gene unclear. The germline V gene encodes CDR1 LNHDA and CDR2 SQIVND (reference sequence). The CDR3 covers 13 residues. The germline V and J ends were trimmed by 5 bases and 2 bases, with 8 bases remaining between them. The CDR3 DNA sequence: TGTGCCAGTAGTCGACCAACCACAGATACGCAGTATTTT. Translating it yields CASSRPTTDTQYF. Supplemented by reference TRBV19 and TRBJ2-3, the full variable domain reads DGGITQSPKYLFRKEGQNVTLSCEQNLNHDAMYWYRQDPGQGLRLIYYSQIVNDFQKGDIAEGYSVSREKKESFPLTVTSAQKNPTAFYLCASSRPTTDTQYFGPGTRLTVL.

The rearrangement uses TRBV28 and TRBJ2-3, with 7 bases identical to TRBD1. J gave up 7 bases and V 2 bases, and 3 bases lay outside the gene matches. This CDR3 has 13 residues. Germline-derived CDR1 and CDR2 are MDHEN and SYDVKM. The CDR3 bases are TGTGCCAGCAGTTTACCGACAGGGTATACGCAGTATTTT. Its translation is CASSLPTGYTQYF.

The rearrangement joins TRBV27 to TRBJ2-1, with D possibly being TRBD1 (6 bases). The CDR3 is 14 amino acids. Germline CDR1 is MNHEY and CDR2 is SMNVEV (reference sequence). Trimming stripped 5 bases from V and 6 bases from J, with 14 bases between. The chain's CDR3 is CASSGNRAPNEQFF. The CDR3, as DNA: TGTGCCAGCAGTGGAAACAGGGCCCCCAATGAGCAGTTCTTC.

The chain joins TRBV9 to TRBJ2-7, with D unresolved. V was clipped by 0 bases and J by 2 bases, with 9 bases between them. The length of the CDR3 is 14 residues. CDR1 SGDLS and CDR2 YYNGEE come from the germline V gene. CDR3 bases: TGTGCCAGCAGCGTAGAGAACGGAGCCTACGAGCAGTACTTC. The encoded protein is CASSVENGAYEQYF.

The chain recombines TRBV6-5 with TRBJ1-1; no clear D. Germline-derived CDR1 and CDR2 are MNHEY and SVGAGI. Deletions cut 0 bases from V and 1 base from J, with 9 bases between. This CDR3 contains 15 residues. This CDR3 reads CASSYSGIENTEAFF. CDR3 in DNA: TGTGCCAGCAGTTACTCGGGGATCGAGAACACTGAAGCTTTCTTT.

This chain links TRBV6-5 with TRBJ2-2; D tentatively reads TRBD1 or TRBD2 (6 bases each). Germline-derived CDR1 and CDR2 are MNHEY and SVGAGI. The CDR3 consists of 14 residues. V was trimmed by 8 bases and J by 2 bases, leaving 12 bases between them. CDR3 in DNA: TGTGCCAGCGGGGCGGGACAAAACACCGGGGAGCTGTTTTTT. It is translated as CASGAGQNTGELFF.

The chain carries TRBV6-5 and TRBJ2-1; D might be TRBD1 or TRBD2, each matching 5 bases. Trimming pared 8 bases from V and 0 bases from J, leaving 11 bases between. This CDR3 has 14 residues. CDR1 and CDR2 from the germline V gene are MNHEY and SVGAGI. CDR3 loop: CASSWGSSYNEQFF. The CDR3 DNA sequence: TGTGCCAGCTCATGGGGGAGCTCCTACAATGAGCAGTTCTTC.

The chain carries TRBV28 and TRBJ2-1; 11 nucleotides align to TRBD2. The germline V gene has CDR1 MDHEN and CDR2 SYDVKM. This CDR3 is 17 amino acids long. Unmatched junction bases numbered 10, after V lost 1 base and J lost 8 bases. This CDR3 is CASSLYPGSGGADEQFF. CDR3 sequence (DNA): TGTGCCAGCAGTTTATACCCCGGTAGCGGGGGGGCAGATGAGCAGTTCTTC.

This clone was seen just once. The rearrangement joins TRBV7-2 to TRBJ1-1; weak D call: TRBD1 (5 bases). V was shortened by 7 bases and J by 5 bases, with 17 bases between the two germline ends. Germline lookup yields CDR1 SGHTA and CDR2 FQGNSA. The CDR3 is made up of 14 amino acids. CDR3: CASMRGVGMTEAFF. The CDR3, as DNA: TGTGCCAGCATGCGGGGGGTTGGTATGACTGAAGCTTTCTTT.

The chain has TRBV7-3 and TRBJ2-1; weak D call: TRBD2 (6 bases). CDR3 length: 15 residues. The ends were cut back, 4 bases at V and 4 bases at J, with 14 bases in the middle. The germline CDR1 and CDR2 sequences are SGHTA and FQGTGA. The CDR3 protein is CASSYTTGVYNEQFF. CDR3 DNA: TGTGCCAGCAGCTACACAACGGGAGTGTACAATGAGCAGTTCTTC.

The CDR3: CASSLTGVDYTF. In nucleotides, the CDR3 is TGCGCCAGCAGCTTAACAGGCGTCGACTACACCTTC. The V call is TRBV5-1, the J call TRBJ1-2; D might be TRBD1 (5 bases). Germline assignment: CDR1 SGHRS and CDR2 YFSETQ. Trimming cost V 2 bases and J 10 bases, with 12 bases left between them. CDR3 size: 12 residues.

V and J are TRBV11-3 and TRBJ1-4, with D possibly TRBD1 on 5 matching bases. CDR1 is SGHNT and CDR2 is YENEEA in the germline V gene. Trimming removed 5 bases at V and 8 bases at J, with 15 bases between. The CDR3 is 14 amino acids. The CDR3 loop is CASSPGQGDEKLFF. Written as DNA, the CDR3 is TGTGCCAGCAGCCCGGGGCAGGGCGACGAAAAACTGTTTTTT.

The genes are TRBV2 and TRBJ2-3, with TRBD2 identical over 11 bases. Germline-derived CDR1 and CDR2 are SNHLY and FYNNEI. Trimming cost V 7 bases and J 0 bases; bases outside gene matches: 9. The CDR3 spans 17 residues. The DNA for the CDR3 is TGTGCCAGCAACGAAGGGGGGACTAGCGGTAGCACAGATACGCAGTATTTT. Translated: CASNEGGTSGSTDTQYF.

This sequence joins TRBV7-3 and TRBJ2-2; TRBD2 is a possible D gene (5 bases). The length of the CDR3 is 16 residues. Trimming took 1 base from V and 0 from J, leaving 9 bases between them. Per the germline V gene, CDR1 is SGHTA and CDR2 is FQGTGA. DNA for the CDR3: TGTGCCAGCAGCTTAATGGCCGGGGCGAACACCGGGGAGCTGTTTTTT. It codes for CASSLMAGANTGELFF.

The CDR3 bases are TGTGCCAGCACCACTAATCACAGATTTGAAGCTTTCTTT. It specifies CASTTNHRFEAFF. The chain has TRBV28 and TRBJ1-1; D gene unclear. With 7 bases removed from V and 7 bases from J, the gap between germline ends came to 16 bases. From germline, CDR1 is MDHEN and CDR2 SYDVKM. The CDR3 length is 13 residues.

As DNA, the CDR3 is TGTGCCAGCCCATTGGGCCCGGGACAGGGCATGTATCAGCCCCAGCATTTT. This translates into CASPLGPGQGMYQPQHF. This sequence joins TRBV21-1 and TRBJ1-5; the table's D call, TRBD1, has no DNA check behind it. TRBV21-1 is designated a pseudogene. CDR3 size: 17 residues.

In this sample, this clone turned up once. CDR3 DNA: TGTGCCAGCAGTTACGGAGGGGGTGGTACAGATACGCAGTATTTT. The encoded protein is CASSYGGGGTDTQYF. This chain links TRBV6-2 or TRBV6-3 with TRBJ2-3; either TRBD1 or TRBD2 may fit D (6 bases each). Trimming stripped 2 bases from V and 3 bases from J, with 12 bases between. This CDR3 contains 15 residues. Germline loops: CDR1 MNHEY, CDR2 SVGEGT.

This clone was seen a handful of times. The rearrangement uses TRBV5-1 and TRBJ1-1; D gene unclear. In germline, CDR1 is SGHRS, CDR2 YFSETQ. This CDR3 contains 13 residues. Trimming removed 0 bases at V and 0 bases at J, with 3 bases between. CDR3 region: CASSLEMNTEAFF. The CDR3 coding sequence is TGCGCCAGCAGCTTGGAAATGAACACTGAAGCTTTCTTT.

A few counts support this clone. This chain joins TRBV4-3 and TRBJ2-5; D is tentatively TRBD1 or TRBD2 (6 bases each). V lost 0 bases, J lost 5 bases, and 16 bases lay in between. The germline V gene encodes CDR1 LGHNA and CDR2 YSLEER. The CDR3 is 16 amino acids. CDR3 sequence reads: CASSQDRGLALETQYF. The CDR3 DNA reads as TGCGCCAGCAGCCAAGATCGGGGGCTAGCGCTGGAGACCCAGTACTTC.

The rearrangement links TRBV6-5 to TRBJ1-1; D is unresolved. The length of the CDR3 is 14 residues. CDR1 is MNHEY and CDR2 is SVGAGI in the germline V gene. Trimming stripped 5 bases from V and 0 bases from J, with 10 bases between. CDR3 sequence (DNA): TGTGCCAGCAGTACGGGGAGGGTGAACACTGAAGCTTTCTTT. Encoded protein: CASSTGRVNTEAFF.

The gene calls are TRBV3-1 (or the pseudogene TRBV3-2) and TRBJ1-6; D unresolved. CDR3 length: 14 amino acids. V shed 0 bases and J shed 10 bases, with 10 bases lying between them. Germline V gene lookup returns CDR1 LGHDT and CDR2 YNNKEL (reference sequence). The CDR3 loop reads CASSQDQDSSPLHF. Here the CDR3 DNA reads TGTGCCAGCAGCCAAGATCAGGATTCGTCACCCCTCCACTTT.

CDR3 nucleotide sequence: TGTGCCAGCAGTGAAGCAAGGGTTCAGCCCCAGCATTTT. Amino acids: CASSEARVQPQHF. This sequence joins TRBV6-1 and TRBJ1-5; no reliable D call. The CDR3 has 13 amino acids. The V end lost 0 bases, the J end lost 6 bases, and 6 bases lay between the germline ends. From germline, CDR1 is MNHNS and CDR2 SASEGT.

The J gene is TRBJ2-2, the V gene TRBV4-3; D gene ambiguous. The germline CDR1 and CDR2 sequences are LGHNA and YSLEER. V lost 3 bases, J lost 2 bases, and 7 bases lay in between. The CDR3 is 14 residues long. The CDR3 reads CASSQSQNTGELFF. The CDR3 DNA is TGCGCCAGCAGCCAGTCACAAAACACCGGGGAGCTGTTTTTT.

For this clone: It is likely a read error, because the conserved phenylalanine at the end of the CDR3 is missing. The DNA is omitted, as the CDR3 cannot be located on it reliably, and the CDR3 follows TCRdb's listing. The J gene is TRBJ1-1, the V gene TRBV21-1; TRBD1, the table's D call, was not compared with the DNA. TRBV21-1 is noted as a pseudogene. Including both end residues, the CDR3 is 15 amino acids long. The CDR3: CASSKGVRTGLGAFL.

This chain connects TRBV6-1 to TRBJ1-2, with 7 bases that match TRBD1. Germline-derived CDR1 and CDR2 are MNHNS and SASEGT. This CDR3 region has 13 residues. J was trimmed by 7 bases and V by 1 base; bases with no gene match: 3. The CDR3 loop reads CASSEEGGGGYTF. The CDR3 nucleotides read TGTGCCAGCAGTGAAGAAGGGGGCGGTGGCTACACCTTC.

The J gene is TRBJ1-1, the V gene TRBV6-6, with D possibly matching TRBD1 (6 bases). Germline V gene sequence: CDR1 MNHNY, CDR2 SVGAGI (reference sequence). This CDR3 contains 15 residues. V lost 6 bases and J 1 base, leaving 15 bases between the germline ends. The CDR3 nucleotides read TGTGCCAGCAGCCTCAGCAGGGGACGGAACACTGAAGCTTTCTTT. Its protein product is CASSLSRGRNTEAFF.

The CDR3 nucleotides read TGTGCCAGCAGCTTAGGACAGGGGATTGAAGCTTTCTTT. Amino acid sequence: CASSLGQGIEAFF. This chain connects TRBV7-6 to TRBJ1-1; 8 bases match TRBD1. After removal of 1 base from V and 7 bases from J, the junction contained 2 bases not matched to a gene. The CDR3 has 13 amino acids. CDR1 and CDR2 (germline): SGHVS, FNYEAQ.